One sample yielded the 32 T cell receptor beta chains listed below, sequenced in a study of blood T cell repertoires in COVID-19. TCRdb's copy holds only in-frame clones and misses some; the assay was immunoSEQ multiplex PCR. The sample has about 270,000 clones; around 93% are singletons. The sample consisted of PBMCs or T cells enriched from blood (not recorded which). The receptors derive from a man aged 40-50 years who had been exposed to COVID-19.

This clone was detected only once. The J gene is TRBJ2-3, the V gene TRBV5-6; D may be TRBD2 (6 bases). CDR1 and CDR2 from the germline V gene are SGHDT and YYEEEE. The ends were cut back, 4 bases at V and 11 bases at J, with 17 bases in the middle. CDR3 length: 13 residues. This chain's CDR3 is CASSLGDSMVQYF. The DNA for the CDR3 is TGTGCCAGCAGCCTCGGGGACTCAATGGTGCAGTATTTT.

This CDR3 reads CASSQGLEGYTF. The CDR3 DNA sequence: TGTGCCAGCAGTCAGGGGCTAGAGGGCTACACCTTC. The chain links TRBV28 to TRBJ1-2, with D possibly being TRBD1 (6 bases). Germline CDR1 reads MDHEN; CDR2 reads SYDVKM. The germline V and J ends were trimmed by 5 bases and 8 bases, with 12 bases remaining between them. CDR3 size: 12 residues.

This sequence joins TRBV18 and TRBJ1-3; D call uncertain. CDR1 is KGHSH, CDR2 LQKENI, per germline. V lost 2 bases to trimming and J lost 3 bases, with 14 bases between them. The length of the CDR3 is 16 residues. The CDR3 loop is CASSPKAARIGNTIYF. CDR3 in DNA: TGTGCCAGCTCACCAAAAGCGGCGAGGATTGGAAACACCATATATTTT.

This clone came up a few times. The chain joins TRBV6-5 to TRBJ2-7, with D unresolved. This CDR3 comprises 11 residues. Germline V gene sequence: CDR1 MNHEY, CDR2 SVGAGI. Between the trimmed V and J ends, which lost 10 bases and 4 bases, there was a span of 11 bases. The CDR3 loop reads CATGLWYEQYF. In nucleotides, the CDR3 is TGTGCCACGGGTCTATGGTACGAGCAGTACTTC.

CDR3 sequence reads: CASSPFGTGGNEQFF. The CDR3 region has the DNA TGTGCCAGCAGCCCCTTTGGGACAGGGGGCAATGAGCAGTTCTTC. This chain uses TRBV7-6 with TRBJ2-1; TRBD1 aligns across 11 bases. CDR1 and CDR2 from the germline V gene are SGHVS and FNYEAQ. Trimming cost V 5 bases and J 6 bases; bases outside gene matches: 6. The CDR3 contains 15 residues.

This chain joins TRBV14 and TRBJ2-1; D gene ambiguous. There are 16 residues in the CDR3. Germline CDR1 and CDR2: SGHDN and FVKESK. V was pared by 5 bases and J by 1 base, with 15 bases between. The CDR3 DNA reads as TGTGCCAGCAGCACTGCAGGTCTCGGATCCTACAATGAGCAGTTCTTC. Its protein is CASSTAGLGSYNEQFF.

In its sample, this clone was seen once. This sequence joins TRBV5-1 and TRBJ2-3; D might be TRBD2 (5 bases). V lost 4 bases and J 5 bases, leaving 14 bases between the germline ends. The CDR3 covers 14 residues. Germline V gives CDR1 SGHRS, CDR2 YFSETQ. The CDR3 coding sequence is TGCGCCAGCAGCGGTGAGGGCCCCGGAGATACGCAGTATTTT. This translates into CASSGEGPGDTQYF.

The chain employs TRBV3-1 (or the pseudogene TRBV3-2) and TRBJ2-6; D is possibly TRBD2 (5 bases). This CDR3 has 14 residues. Germline assignment: CDR1 LGHDT and CDR2 YNNKEL (reference sequence). Trimming left V 4 bases short and J 1 base short, with 5 bases between. The DNA for the CDR3 is TGTGCCAGCAGCCGGAGGTCTGGGGCCAACGTCCTGACTTTC. It translates to CASSRRSGANVLTF.

The chain couples TRBV30 to TRBJ2-6; TRBD1 aligns across 12 bases. This CDR3 contains 18 residues. Germline V gene data show CDR1 as GTSNPN and CDR2 as SVGIG (reference sequence). The trim removed 3 bases at V and 4 bases at J, leaving 10 bases unmatched. The CDR3 protein is CAWSHWGQGATGANVLTF. The CDR3 region has the DNA TGTGCCTGGAGCCACTGGGGACAGGGGGCTACCGGGGCCAACGTCCTGACTTTC.

The gene calls are TRBV24-1 and TRBJ2-2, with 7 bases fitting TRBD2. This CDR3 has 17 amino acids. Germline CDR1 is KGHDR and CDR2 is SFDVKD. J was trimmed by 1 base and V by 0 bases; bases with no gene match: 4. In nucleotides, the CDR3 is TGTGCCACCAGTGATTTGTCGGCTAGCGGGAACACCGGGGAGCTGTTTTTT. Translation: CATSDLSASGNTGELFF.

The chain carries TRBV18 and TRBJ1-1, with 10 positions matching TRBD1. CDR3 length: 16 residues. Trimming took 2 bases from V and 5 from J; bases not matched to a gene: 8. Per the germline V gene, CDR1 is KGHSH and CDR2 is LQKENI. DNA for the CDR3: TGTGCCAGCTCACCAAGGACAGGGGGGTCTGGGACTGAAGCTTTCTTT. Amino acid sequence: CASSPRTGGSGTEAFF.

This chain joins TRBV7-9 and TRBJ2-1, with D maybe TRBD1 (6 bases). Germline-derived CDR1 and CDR2 are SEHNR and FQNEAQ (reference sequence). V lost 5 bases to trimming and J lost 0 bases, with 11 bases between them. This CDR3 spans 15 amino acids. This CDR3 is CASSRTGSSYNEQFF. The CDR3 DNA follows: TGTGCCAGCAGCCGCACAGGGAGCTCCTACAATGAGCAGTTCTTC.

The rearrangement joins TRBV28 to TRBJ1-5; 7 bases are a match to TRBD1. The length of the CDR3 is 17 residues. J gave up 7 bases and V 4 bases, and 16 bases lay outside the gene matches. Germline V gives CDR1 MDHEN, CDR2 SYDVKM. CDR3: CASSWTGVNLSQQPQHF. In DNA form, the CDR3 reads TGTGCCAGCAGTTGGACAGGAGTGAATCTGTCTCAACAGCCCCAGCATTTT.

The V call is TRBV6-5, the J call TRBJ1-3; tentatively, D is TRBD1 (6 bases). CDR1 is MNHEY and CDR2 is SVGAGI in the germline V gene. Trimming removed 7 bases at V and 0 bases at J, with 13 bases between. CDR3 size: 15 residues. In nucleotides, the CDR3 is TGTGCCAGCAATTATGACAGGAGCTCTGGAAACACCATATATTTT. This gives the protein CASNYDRSSGNTIYF.

This chain connects TRBV28 to TRBJ2-1; possibly TRBD2 for D (7 bases). CDR3 size: 14 residues. Trimming pared 8 bases from V and 5 bases from J, leaving 16 bases between. CDR1 and CDR2 (germline): MDHEN, SYDVKM. The CDR3 nucleotides are TGTGCCAGCTCATACCCGGGGGGCCACAATGAGCAGTTCTTC. Amino acid sequence: CASSYPGGHNEQFF.

The chain combines TRBV19 with TRBJ1-5; D call uncertain. Germline V gene lookup returns CDR1 LNHDA and CDR2 SQIVND (reference sequence). The V gene lost 7 bases and the J gene lost 4 bases, with 11 bases spanning the gap. This CDR3 has 13 amino acids. The CDR3 protein is CASMGRENQPQHF. Written as DNA, the CDR3 is TGTGCCAGTATGGGCAGAGAAAATCAGCCCCAGCATTTT.

The CDR3 nucleotides are TGTGCCAGCAGCGTAACCGGGAATGAGCAGTTCTTC. Translated: CASSVTGNEQFF. The gene calls are TRBV9 and TRBJ2-1; no definite D call. The ends were cut back, 1 base at V and 7 bases at J, with 6 bases in the middle. Germline values: CDR1 SGDLS, CDR2 YYNGEE. The CDR3 has 12 amino acids.

The rearrangement joins TRBV9 to TRBJ2-1; D might be TRBD2 (6 bases). V was pared by 2 bases and J by 0 bases, with 9 bases between. The CDR3 covers 15 residues. The germline gives CDR1 SGDLS, CDR2 YYNGEE. The CDR3 sequence is CASSVGGNSYNEQFF. Here the CDR3 DNA reads TGTGCCAGCAGCGTCGGCGGGAACTCCTACAATGAGCAGTTCTTC.

CDR3 loop: CASSKLAGDGTDTQYF. CDR3 DNA sequence: TGCGCCAGCAGTAAACTAGCGGGAGACGGCACAGATACGCAGTATTTT. V gene TRBV10-1 combines with J gene TRBJ2-3, with TRBD2 matching over 11 bases. Germline values: CDR1 WNHNN, CDR2 SYGVQD (reference sequence). CDR3 length: 16 amino acids. Trimming removed 5 bases from V and 1 base from J; junction bases left unmatched: 5.

This clone was detected only once. This sequence joins TRBV5-1 and TRBJ1-1; no clear D gene. Looked up from germline, CDR1 is SGHRS and CDR2 is YFSETQ. V lost 4 bases and J lost 1, with 8 bases in between. CDR3 size: 13 residues. The CDR3 region is CASSVSGNTEAFF. In nucleotides, the CDR3 is TGCGCCAGCAGCGTGTCAGGGAACACTGAAGCTTTCTTT. The full variable domain, in which reference TRBV5-1 and TRBJ1-1 provide the parts outside the CDR3, is KAGVTQTPRYLIKTRGQQVTLSCSPISGHRSVSWYQQTPGQGLQFLFEYFSETQRNKGNFPGRFSGRQFSNSRSEMNVSTLELGDSALYLCASSVSGNTEAFFGQGTRLTVV.

The CDR3 nucleotides are TGTGCCAGCAGCTTTAATTTGAACACTGAAGCTTTCTTT. This encodes CASSFNLNTEAFF. The chain links TRBV13 to TRBJ1-1, with D unclear. Germline CDR1 is PRHDT and CDR2 is FYEKMQ (reference sequence). Trimming stripped 3 bases from V and 0 bases from J, with 5 bases between. CDR3 length equals 13 residues.

The chain uses TRBV19 and TRBJ2-1; TRBD2 matches 10 bases. V lost 5 bases to trimming and J lost 2 bases; unmatched junction nucleotides: 6. Germline loops: CDR1 LNHDA, CDR2 SQIVND (reference sequence). There are 16 residues in the CDR3. The CDR3 is CASSLIAGGAYNEQFF. CDR3 coding DNA: TGTGCCAGTAGTTTGATAGCGGGAGGTGCCTACAATGAGCAGTTCTTC.

This chain uses TRBV28 with TRBJ1-4; D remains unclear. The CDR3 is made up of 16 amino acids. The V gene's germline CDR1 is MDHEN and CDR2 SYDVKM. V was trimmed by 3 bases and J by 1 base, leaving 12 bases between them. CDR3 nucleotide sequence: TGTGCCAGCAGTTTGGGCCCCGAGGGAACTAATGAAAAACTGTTTTTT. As protein: CASSLGPEGTNEKLFF.

This chain joins TRBV15 and TRBJ1-6, with D perhaps TRBD1 (6 bases). Germline loops: CDR1 LNHNV, CDR2 YYDKDF (reference sequence). The CDR3 has 16 amino acids. V lost 0 bases and J 10 bases, leaving 16 bases between the germline ends. The CDR3 loop reads CATSRDRAGEFSPLHF. The CDR3 DNA sequence: TGTGCCACCAGCAGAGATAGGGCAGGGGAATTCTCACCCCTCCACTTT.

This clone was picked up a small number of times. The V and J genes are TRBV10-2 and TRBJ2-1, with TRBD2 matching over 8 bases. The germline V gene encodes CDR1 WSHSY and CDR2 SAAADI. There are 15 residues in the CDR3. V trimming: 2 bases; J trimming: 7 bases; junction bases outside the gene matches: 7. The CDR3 sequence: CASSEIGRASNEQFF. CDR3 coding DNA: TGCGCCAGCAGTGAGATCGGGAGGGCATCAAATGAGCAGTTCTTC.

The genes are TRBV9 and TRBJ2-7, with D possibly being TRBD2 (6 bases). Trimming removed 4 bases from V and 0 bases from J, with 11 bases in between. The V gene's germline CDR1 is SGDLS and CDR2 YYNGEE. The CDR3 is 14 residues long. CDR3 in amino acids: CASSMSGDSYEQYF. The CDR3 nucleotides are TGTGCCAGCAGCATGTCGGGGGACTCCTACGAGCAGTACTTC.

The CDR3 sequence is CASSFRTGEPYEQYF. CDR3 in DNA: TGTGCCAGCAGTTTTAGGACGGGAGAGCCGTACGAGCAGTACTTC. The chain uses TRBV27 and TRBJ2-7; weak D call: TRBD2 (6 bases). Germline V gene lookup returns CDR1 MNHEY and CDR2 SMNVEV (reference sequence). There are 15 residues in the CDR3. V dropped 3 bases and J dropped 4 bases, with 16 bases sitting between them.

This chain links TRBV24-1 with TRBJ2-7; TRBD1 matches 9 bases. V lost 7 bases and J lost 3; bases outside the gene matches: 9. In germline, CDR1 is KGHDR, CDR2 SFDVKD. The CDR3 is made up of 15 amino acids. CDR3 nucleotides: TGTGCCACCAGCCAGGCCGGGGACAGGGACTACGAGCAGTACTTC. This sequence encodes CATSQAGDRDYEQYF.

This chain joins TRBV30 and TRBJ1-1; D perhaps matches TRBD1 (6 bases). The CDR3 spans 12 residues. With 0 bases removed from V and 11 bases from J, the gap between germline ends came to 13 bases. Per the germline V gene, CDR1 is GTSNPN and CDR2 is SVGIG (reference sequence). CDR3: CAWSVQGRVAFF. The CDR3 DNA reads TGTGCCTGGAGTGTCCAGGGGAGGGTGGCTTTCTTT.

A few counts support this clone. The chain employs TRBV29-1 and TRBJ2-2, with 9 bases identical to TRBD1. The germline gives CDR1 SQVTM, CDR2 ANQGSEA. V was clipped by 7 bases and J by 10 bases; unmatched bases: 13. The CDR3 consists of 14 residues. This CDR3 reads CSADISGQGMELFF. CDR3 bases: TGCAGCGCCGATATCTCGGGACAGGGAATGGAGCTGTTTTTT.

The chain is built from TRBV4-2 and TRBJ2-3; TRBD1 matches 9 bases. Trimming at V came to 0 bases and at J to 3 bases, leaving 4 bases not matched to a gene. Germline CDR1 LGHNA, CDR2 YNFKEQ. This CDR3 comprises 16 residues. The CDR3: CASSQDQGQGTDTQYF. The DNA of the CDR3 is TGTGCCAGCAGCCAAGATCAGGGACAGGGAACAGATACGCAGTATTTT.

The V call is TRBV5-1, the J call TRBJ2-2; TRBD2 matches at 9 bases. V was pared by 4 bases and J by 3 bases, with 7 bases of the junction left unmatched. This CDR3 spans 16 amino acids. The V gene's germline CDR1 is SGHRS and CDR2 YFSETQ. The CDR3 spells CASSQTTSGDTGELFF. Here the CDR3 DNA reads TGCGCCAGCAGCCAAACGACTAGCGGAGACACCGGGGAGCTGTTTTTT.